This T cell receptor beta chain was retrieved from a study of T cell responses to AZD1222 COVID-19 vaccine. Study-wide findings and caveats: The number of AZD1222 recipients seropositive at baseline was only 5 to 7. Females made up more of the donors, who were largely white British, and clonal diversity may have come out too low.

Libraries were prepared by immunoSEQ multiplex PCR; TCRdb keeps only in-frame clonotypes and omits some of them. Here the sample spans 200,000 or so clones, over 85% being singletons. CDR3 length equals 19 residues. The V gene's germline CDR1 is MGHRA and CDR2 YSYEKL. V gave up 3 bases and J gave up 0 bases; unmatched junction bases: 13. In the case of this clone: As yet, its antigen is unknown.

Sequenced here: peripheral blood, sampled 28 days after the second AZD1222 dose. The chain couples TRBV4-1 to TRBJ1-5, with 8 bases fitting TRBD1. This clonotype was obtained from an adult who received the AZD1222 COVID-19 vaccine. DNA for the CDR3: TGCGCCAGCAGCCAGACGACAGGGGCCCGCACATATAGCAATCAGCCCCAGCATTTT. Its translation is CASSQTTGARTYSNQPQHF.